This TCR beta chain was found in a study of T-cell memory formation after mild COVID-19. As for the study in general: Largely, TCR clusters stayed within a single donor.

The CDR3 is made up of 13 amino acids. Germline V CDR1 and CDR2: KGHDR, SFDVKD. The V and J ends lost 4 bases and 5 bases respectively, with 10 bases between them. Barcoded TCR alpha and TCR beta cDNA libraries with UMIs came from 5'RACE using constant-segment primers. TCRdb re-analysed the 5' RACE reads in MiXCR, keeping a single row per CDR3 protein. The repertoire has 550,000 to 600,000 distinct CDR3 sequences, 17% of them found once; the top ten carry 8.1%. To note about this clonotype: The antigen is not known.

Study findings and constraints: Detection of some responders pre-infection suggested pre-existing cross-reactive memory T cells participated. Clones that contracted clustered mainly in CM and EM if CD4+ and in EMRA if CD8+.

The TCR was taken from an adult woman who had mild COVID-19 (a few samples of this study predate the infection). Cell type and time point are not known. The chain employs TRBV24-1 and TRBJ2-5; no clear D gene. The sequencing sample was made of PBMCs or a T cell subset sorted from them (not recorded which). The CDR3 here is CATSDPRAETQYF. The CDR3 nucleotides are TGTGCCACCAGTGACCCTAGAGCGGAGACCCAGTACTTC.